This T cell receptor beta chain was identified during a study of blood T cells in healthy people across ages. A second PCR of roughly 7 to 11 cycles used a sample-barcoded 5' primer and a J-beta primer mix. The yield of each sample was at least 2.5 million CDR3-containing paired-end reads. TCRdb analysed the 5' RACE reads with MiXCR anew, one entry per CDR3 protein. The sample gives 790,000 or so distinct CDR3 sequences, more than 35% of which show up once; roughly 20% is in the top ten. The draw of peripheral blood yielded ten milliliters from each donor. Germline loops: CDR1 SGHTA, CDR2 FQGNSA. V shed 5 bases and J 4 bases; nucleotides not matched to a gene: 13. This CDR3 has 16 amino acids.

The sequenced sample was blood. The source of this sequence is a man older than 75 in good health. This chain connects TRBV7-2 to TRBJ2-5; 7 bases map to TRBD2. CDR3 DNA: TGTGCCAGCAGCCTAAAACTAACGGGAGGCCTAGAGACCCAGTACTTC. Translating it yields CASSLKLTGGLETQYF.